Listed here is a single T cell receptor (beta chain). V gave up 3 bases and J gave up 5 bases, with 4 bases separating them. The CDR3 sequence is 12 residues long. CDR1 is MDHEN, CDR2 SYDVKM, per germline. This record belongs to a study of shared clonotypes between healthy human individuals. TCRdb's copy holds only in-frame clones and misses some; the assay was immunoSEQ multiplex PCR. The sample includes 600,000 to 800,000 clones, roughly 72% seen only once; the top ten take about 1.8%. The TCR comes from a woman in her 30s in good health. The sequenced material came from memory CD4+ T cells sorted from blood. Stated subset: CD45RA-negative fraction. The chain links TRBV28 to TRBJ1-4, with D uncertain. The CDR3 sequence: CASSFGNEKLFF. The CDR3 nucleotides are TGTGCCAGCAGTTTTGGGAATGAAAAACTGTTTTTT.